The clone carrying this TCR beta chain was seen many times. This entry belongs to a study of blood T cell repertoires in COVID-19. Sequencing used immunoSEQ multiplex PCR; TCRdb keeps in-frame clones, though not all of them. Counted here are under 200,000 clones, approximately 77% occurring once; the ten biggest clones make up 15% to 20%. Cohort 3 recovery required two negative PCRs, clearance, or symptom resolution. V was shortened by 4 bases and J by 6 bases, with 19 bases between the two germline ends. Germline lookup yields CDR1 SGHVS and CDR2 FNYEAQ. This CDR3 comprises 16 residues. This TCR derives from a man in his sixties who had recovered from COVID-19. This sequence joins TRBV7-6 and TRBJ2-1, with a tentative D call TRBD2 (6 bases). Sequencing was carried out using PBMCs or T cells enriched from blood (not recorded which). This chain's CDR3 is CASSSLDGGWGNEQFF. Written as DNA, the CDR3 is TGTGCCAGCAGCTCCTTAGATGGGGGGTGGGGCAATGAGCAGTTCTTC. The full variable domain, in which reference TRBV7-6 and TRBJ2-1 provide the parts outside the CDR3, is GAGVSQSPRYKVTKRGQDVALRCDPISGHVSLYWYRQALGQGPEFLTYFNYEAQQDKSGLPNDRFSAERPEGSISTLTIQRTEQRDSAMYRCASSSLDGGWGNEQFFGPGTRLTVL.